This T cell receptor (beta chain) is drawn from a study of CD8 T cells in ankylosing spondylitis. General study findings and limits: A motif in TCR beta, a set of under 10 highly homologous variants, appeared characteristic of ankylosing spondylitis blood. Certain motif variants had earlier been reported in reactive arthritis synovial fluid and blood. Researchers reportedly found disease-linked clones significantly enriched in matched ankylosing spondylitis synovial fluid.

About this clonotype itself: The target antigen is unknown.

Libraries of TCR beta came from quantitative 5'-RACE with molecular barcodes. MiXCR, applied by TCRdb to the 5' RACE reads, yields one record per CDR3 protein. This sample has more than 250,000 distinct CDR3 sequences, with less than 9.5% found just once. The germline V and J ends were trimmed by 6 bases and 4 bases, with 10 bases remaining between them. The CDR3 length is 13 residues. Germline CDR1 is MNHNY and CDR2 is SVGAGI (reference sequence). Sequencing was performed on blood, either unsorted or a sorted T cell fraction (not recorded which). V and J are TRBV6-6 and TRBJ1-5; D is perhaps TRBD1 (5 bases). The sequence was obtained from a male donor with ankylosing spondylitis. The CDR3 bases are TGTGCCAGCAGAGGACACTTAAATCAGCCCCAGCATTTT. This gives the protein CASRGHLNQPQHF.